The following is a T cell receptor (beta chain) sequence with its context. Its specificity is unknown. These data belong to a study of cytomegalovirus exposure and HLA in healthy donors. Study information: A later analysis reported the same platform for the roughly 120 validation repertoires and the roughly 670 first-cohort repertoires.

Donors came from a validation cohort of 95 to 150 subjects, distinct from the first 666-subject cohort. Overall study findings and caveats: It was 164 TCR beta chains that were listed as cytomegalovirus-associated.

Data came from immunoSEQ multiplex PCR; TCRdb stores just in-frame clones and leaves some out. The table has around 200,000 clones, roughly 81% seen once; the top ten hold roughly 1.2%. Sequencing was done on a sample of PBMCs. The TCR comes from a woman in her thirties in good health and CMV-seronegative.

CDR3: CASRPGLAFYEQYF. CDR3 DNA sequence: TGCGCCAGCAGACCGGGACTAGCGTTTTACGAGCAGTACTTC. This chain joins TRBV10-2 and TRBJ2-7; 10 nucleotides agree with TRBD2. Germline loops: CDR1 WSHSY, CDR2 SAAADI. The V and J ends lost 6 bases and 4 bases, in that order; junction bases with no gene match: 6. CDR3 size: 14 residues.